Reported below is one T cell receptor (beta chain). No antigen is known for it. This record comes from a study of tumor-infiltrating lymphocytes in primary liver carcinoma. Study details: Patients underwent resection of primary liver carcinoma. Ages ranged from 30 to 69, with HCC or mixed HCC-cholangiocarcinoma.

The study, taken as a whole, reports: Significantly larger top-250-clone fractions were found in tumors than in blood (p = 0.039).

In addition to blood RNA drawn from unsorted whole blood, germline DNA was extracted. The template, about 510 ng total RNA, yielded TCR beta cDNA made with a constant-region primer. Three rounds of nested multiplex PCR with slightly modified ARM-PCR produced TCR beta libraries. TRBV1-TRBV30 forward and Cbeta reverse primers drove the first two roughly 10-cycle rounds. Each CDR3 protein is one row after TCRdb ran MiXCR on the multiplex PCR reads. Altogether about 200,000 distinct CDR3 sequences are present, less than 70% being singletons, with the ten largest covering 6% to 8.5%. This CDR3 contains 12 residues. Germline CDR1 reads MNHNY; CDR2 reads SVGAGI (reference sequence). V lost 6 bases and J 4 bases, leaving 7 bases between the germline ends.

This sequence originates from an older woman with primary liver carcinoma and hepatitis B virus infection. Material for sequencing was peripheral blood. This chain uses TRBV6-6 with TRBJ1-3; D is unresolved. CDR3 loop: CASSRGGNTIYF. The CDR3 region has the DNA TGTGCCAGCAGCCGCGGGGGAAACACCATATATTTT.